Listed below are T cell receptor beta chains from one sample, sequenced in a study of T cell responses to AZD1222 COVID-19 vaccine. Generated by immunoSEQ multiplex PCR, the TCRdb table keeps only in-frame clones and is missing some. This table holds about 120,000 clones, about 88% found once. Material: peripheral blood, obtained on day 0 of AZD1222 vaccination. Receptors were obtained from an adult in good health. CDR3s include the opening cysteine and the closing phenylalanine or tryptophan. Fields, in order: clone size, D gene, V gene, J gene, CDR3 DNA, CDR3 protein. The D gene is left open where the match is weak. Clone size is given for some rows only: seen once, a few or many times, or a class if the clone is expanded.

clone size: NA; D gene: NA; V gene: TRBV7-9; J gene: TRBJ1-6; CDR3 DNA: TGTGCCAGCAGCGGGGGTGTCAGTAATTCACCCCTCCACTTT; CDR3 protein: CASSGGVSNSPLHF
clone size: NA; D gene: TRBD1; V gene: TRBV6-5; J gene: TRBJ2-7; CDR3 DNA: TGTGCCAGCAGCCGGGACAGGTTGGGCTACGAGCAGTACTTC; CDR3 protein: CASSRDRLGYEQYF
clone size: NA; D gene: NA; V gene: TRBV9; J gene: TRBJ2-1; CDR3 DNA: TGTGCCAGCAGCGTAGCGGGAGACTACAATGAGCAGTTCTTC; CDR3 protein: CASSVAGDYNEQFF
clone size: NA; D gene: TRBD1; V gene: TRBV5-5; J gene: TRBJ2-2; CDR3 DNA: TGTGCCAGCAGCCCCCACAGGGGAAACGGGGAGCTGTTTTTT; CDR3 protein: CASSPHRGNGELFF
clone size: NA; D gene: NA; V gene: TRBV5-8; J gene: TRBJ2-3; CDR3 DNA: TGTGCCAGCAGCTACTCCGGGACCCCAGATACGCAGTATTTT; CDR3 protein: CASSYSGTPDTQYF
clone size: NA; D gene: TRBD1; V gene: TRBV9; J gene: TRBJ2-1; CDR3 DNA: TGTGCCAGCAGCCCGGAGGGACAGGGGTACAATGAGCAGTTCTTC; CDR3 protein: CASSPEGQGYNEQFF
clone size: NA; D gene: TRBD1; V gene: TRBV18; J gene: TRBJ1-1; CDR3 DNA: TGTGCCAGCTCACCATTCCCGGGACAGGGGGCGCGGACTGAAGCTTTCTTT; CDR3 protein: CASSPFPGQGARTEAFF
clone size: NA; D gene: NA; V gene: TRBV11-2; J gene: TRBJ2-2; CDR3 DNA: TGTGCCAGCAGCACTCAACCTGTCGGCGGGGAGCTGTTTTTT; CDR3 protein: CASSTQPVGGELFF
clone size: NA; D gene: TRBD2; V gene: TRBV28; J gene: TRBJ2-7; CDR3 DNA: TGTGCCAGCAGTTTATTAGCGGGCCTAATCTACGAGCAGTACTTC; CDR3 protein: CASSLLAGLIYEQYF
clone size: NA; D gene: NA; V gene: TRBV13; J gene: TRBJ2-3; CDR3 DNA: TGTGCCAGCAGCCCAGCCTACCTTACCGTAACAGGTGGGGCCACAGATACGCAGTATTTT; CDR3 protein: CASSPAYLTVTGGATDTQYF
clone size: NA; D gene: NA; V gene: TRBV7-8; J gene: TRBJ1-3; CDR3 DNA: TGTGCCAGCAGCTTAAGGGACCTGCCCCAAACCACCATATATTTT; CDR3 protein: CASSLRDLPQTTIYF
clone size: NA; D gene: TRBD1; V gene: TRBV30; J gene: TRBJ1-6; CDR3 DNA: TGTGCCTGGACCCAGGGGGTGAATAATTCACCCCTCCACTTT; CDR3 protein: CAWTQGVNNSPLHF
clone size: NA; D gene: NA; V gene: TRBV7-9; J gene: TRBJ1-1; CDR3 DNA: TGTGCCAGCAGCTTAGACACGATAGTGAACACTGAAGCTTTCTTT; CDR3 protein: CASSLDTIVNTEAFF
clone size: NA; D gene: NA; V gene: TRBV2; J gene: TRBJ2-5; CDR3 DNA: TGTGCCACCAGAATTAGCATATCGGCAGACCAAGAGACCCAGTACTTC; CDR3 protein: CATRISISADQETQYF
clone size: NA; D gene: TRBD2; V gene: TRBV15; J gene: TRBJ2-5; CDR3 DNA: TGTGCCACCAGCAGCTGGACTAGCGGGTCCCAAGAGACCCAGTACTTC; CDR3 protein: CATSSWTSGSQETQYF
clone size: NA; D gene: NA; V gene: TRBV7-8; J gene: TRBJ2-7; CDR3 DNA: TGTGCCAGCAGCCCCCACAAATACGAGCAGTACTTC; CDR3 protein: CASSPHKYEQYF
clone size: once; D gene: NA; V gene: TRBV19; J gene: TRBJ2-2; CDR3 DNA: TGTGCCAGTCCGCCGGGACCCGGTGGCGGGGAGCTGTTTTTT; CDR3 protein: CASPPGPGGGELFF
clone size: few; D gene: TRBD1; V gene: TRBV3-1/TRBV3-2; J gene: TRBJ1-5; CDR3 DNA: TGTGCCAGCAGCCAATCCCCCGGGACAGGAACTGGGGCGAGACATTTT; CDR3 protein: CASSQSPGTGTGARHF
clone size: few; D gene: TRBD1; V gene: TRBV6-5; J gene: TRBJ1-6; CDR3 DNA: TGTGCCAGCAGCCCCGGGACAGGGAATTCACCCCTCCACTTT; CDR3 protein: CASSPGTGNSPLHF
clone size: NA; D gene: TRBD1; V gene: TRBV6-5; J gene: TRBJ1-1; CDR3 DNA: TGTGCCAGCAGTTCCGGGACAGGGATGGCTGAAGCTTTCTTT; CDR3 protein: CASSSGTGMAEAFF
clone size: NA; D gene: NA; V gene: TRBV4-3; J gene: TRBJ2-1; CDR3 DNA: TGCGCCAGCAGCCAAGATGGCGACCTCTCCTACAATGAGCAGTTCTTC; CDR3 protein: CASSQDGDLSYNEQFF
clone size: NA; D gene: NA; V gene: TRBV4-1; J gene: TRBJ2-5; CDR3 DNA: TGCGCCAGCAGCCAAGACTCCAGGGGATTTTGGAATGGAGAGACCCAGTACTTC; CDR3 protein: CASSQDSRGFWNGETQYF
clone size: once; D gene: NA; V gene: TRBV9; J gene: TRBJ2-7; CDR3 DNA: TGTGCCAGCAGCGCCTTGGGCGTCTCCTACGAGCAGTACTTC; CDR3 protein: CASSALGVSYEQYF
clone size: NA; D gene: NA; V gene: TRBV28; J gene: TRBJ1-1; CDR3 DNA: TGTGCCAGCAGAGTTTCTCGAGGGACCGTTGAAGCTTTCTTT; CDR3 protein: CASRVSRGTVEAFF
clone size: NA; D gene: NA; V gene: TRBV5-1; J gene: TRBJ2-1; CDR3 DNA: TGCGCCAGCAGCTTGCATGGGATTCGGGAGCAGTTCTTC; CDR3 protein: CASSLHGIREQFF
clone size: NA; D gene: NA; V gene: TRBV19; J gene: TRBJ2-1; CDR3 DNA: TGTGCCAGTAGTATGGGTTTACGGTACAATGAGCAGTTCTTC; CDR3 protein: CASSMGLRYNEQFF
clone size: NA; D gene: NA; V gene: TRBV7-9; J gene: TRBJ2-1; CDR3 DNA: TGTGCCAGCAGCCCGGACATCTGGGGTTACAATGAGCAGTTCTTC; CDR3 protein: CASSPDIWGYNEQFF
clone size: NA; D gene: NA; V gene: TRBV19; J gene: TRBJ2-2; CDR3 DNA: TGTGCCAGTAAGGTCCGAGACACCGGGGAGCTGTTTTTT; CDR3 protein: CASKVRDTGELFF
clone size: NA; D gene: NA; V gene: TRBV9; J gene: TRBJ1-2; CDR3 DNA: TGTGCCAGCAGCCGGGGTACTAACTATGGCTACACCTTC; CDR3 protein: CASSRGTNYGYTF
clone size: NA; D gene: NA; V gene: TRBV5-4; J gene: TRBJ2-6; CDR3 DNA: TGTGCCAGCAGCTTGGGGGGCGCTGCTGGGGCCAACGTCCTGACTTTC; CDR3 protein: CASSLGGAAGANVLTF
clone size: NA; D gene: NA; V gene: TRBV19; J gene: TRBJ2-5; CDR3 DNA: TGTGCCAGTAGTCGCCTAACAAGGACAGCGGGGGAGACCCAGTACTTC; CDR3 protein: CASSRLTRTAGETQYF
clone size: NA; D gene: TRBD1; V gene: TRBV11-3; J gene: TRBJ2-5; CDR3 DNA: TGTGCCAGCAGCCGATGGGACAGCAATCAAGAGACCCAGTACTTC; CDR3 protein: CASSRWDSNQETQYF